The entry below gives a single T cell receptor (beta chain) sequence along with its context. Its specificity is unknown. V gave up 1 base and J gave up 3 bases, with 15 bases separating them. There are 16 residues in the CDR3. From germline, CDR1 is SEHNR and CDR2 FQNEAQ (reference sequence). This sample is part of a study of Tregs in tolerant kidney transplant recipients. The repertoire was sequenced with immunoSEQ multiplex PCR; TCRdb's copy has only in-frame clones and lacks some. The table lists over 50,000 clones, around 85% of them singletons. Unstimulated regulatory T cells (CD4+CD25+CD127-), CD4+CD25- non-regulatory cells, CD4 and CD8 cells were FACS-sorted from thawed PBMCs. Broader study findings: Tolerant patients' donor-specific Tregs expanded beyond overall Tregs, suggesting antigen-driven growth. Biological reproducibility was not directly addressed, but technical replication error appeared minimal. Some patients' samples used different primers over time, so nucleotide sequences weren't comparable.

The receptor comes from a human donor who received a combined kidney and bone marrow transplant. The V call is TRBV7-9, the J call TRBJ1-1; weak D call: TRBD1 (5 bases). The source was Tregs from blood, collected before the transplant. The CDR3 DNA reads TGTGCCAGCAGCTTAGTGGCAGGGCGAGGTGACACTGAAGCTTTCTTT. It yields the protein CASSLVAGRGDTEAFF.